The source of this T cell receptor (beta chain) is a study of T cells in Graves' hyperthyroidism and ophthalmopathy. Amplification of TCR beta CDR3 regions was performed using RNA transcripts as template. Primed by the HTBI set, a first-round RT-PCR was run on the TCR CDR3. From the multiplex PCR reads, TCRdb called clonotypes with MiXCR, one entry per CDR3 protein. The sample comprises hundreds of thousands of distinct CDR3 sequences, around 15% of which are singletons, and about 10% rests with the top ten. These patients, aged 18 to 65, had recently diagnosed hyperthyroidism lasting under 2 months. Pregnant or lactating patients were excluded, as were those with uncontrolled infection or other autoimmune disease. Cells are PBMCs isolated from roughly 9.2 ml of fresh blood. In this sample, this clonotype turned up many times. Its antigen is currently unknown. V shed 2 bases, J shed 3 bases, and the junction held 6 bases outside the gene matches. Germline V lookup: CDR1 MNHNY, CDR2 SVGAGI (reference sequence). The CDR3 is 15 residues long.

Study-level findings and limits: Blood also showed most of the thyroid clonotypes that were expanded above 0.001.

The specimen sequenced was blood. V usage is TRBV6-6 and J usage is TRBJ1-1; TRBD1 matches at 7 bases. The receptor's source is a woman between 18 and 29 years old with Graves' hyperthyroidism. The CDR3 is CASSYIQGRDTEAFF. The CDR3 bases are TGTGCCAGCAGTTACATACAGGGGAGGGACACTGAAGCTTTCTTT.